The rows below give T cell receptor beta chains drawn from one sample of a study of CD8+ T cells in alopecia areata. Assay: immunoSEQ multiplex PCR; the TCRdb copy retains only in-frame clones and omits some. In the table there are about 130,000 clones, more than 40% of which are singletons. The input for sequencing was CD8+ T cells sorted from blood, taken at week 0. These receptors were taken from a human donor with alopecia areata. CDR3s include the opening cysteine and the closing phenylalanine or tryptophan. D genes are given only for firm matches. Where a row states a size, it is once, few, many or the class of an expanded clone; other rows omit it.

j_call,d_call,clone_size,v_call,cdr3_nt,cdr3_aa
TRBJ1-2,TRBD1,NA,TRBV5-6,TGTGCCAGCAGCTGGGGGACAGGCTCTATAGCTAACTATGGCTACACCTTC,CASSWGTGSIANYGYTF
TRBJ2-7,TRBD1,few,TRBV7-9,TGTGCCAGCAGCTTCATCCGGGACAGAGAATACGAGCAGTACTTC,CASSFIRDREYEQYF
TRBJ2-1,NA,NA,TRBV7-6,TGTGCCAGCAGCTTACGTCTGGGGAATGAGCAGTTCTTC,CASSLRLGNEQFF
TRBJ1-6,NA,NA,TRBV19,TGTGCCAGTAATACAGGGACCCCTAATTCACCCCTCCACTTT,CASNTGTPNSPLHF
TRBJ2-7,NA,few,TRBV10-2,TGCGCCAGCAAGGGGGAACCCTACGAGCAGTACTTC,CASKGEPYEQYF
TRBJ2-6,TRBD2,NA,TRBV5-1,TGCGCCAGCAGATGGACTAGCGGGTTATCCTCTGGGGCCAACGTCCTGACTTTC,CASRWTSGLSSGANVLTF
TRBJ2-7,TRBD2,few,TRBV16,TGTGCCAGCAGCCTTCGGCGGGGGGGCCAGGACGAGCAGTACTTC,CASSLRRGGQDEQYF
TRBJ1-5,NA,NA,TRBV15,TGTGCCACCAGCAGAGATCGGCAGGGCCATAGCAATCAGCCCCAGCATTTT,CATSRDRQGHSNQPQHF
TRBJ1-1,TRBD1,NA,TRBV27,TGTGCCAGCAGTTGGGGACAGGCGAACACTGAAGCTTTCTTT,CASSWGQANTEAFF
TRBJ2-5,NA,few,TRBV6-5,TGTGCCAGCAGTTACGGTTCAGCACAAGAGACCCAGTACTTC,CASSYGSAQETQYF
TRBJ2-1,NA,few,TRBV6-1,TGTGCCAGCAGTGAAGACAGTTCCTACAATGAGCAGTTCTTC,CASSEDSSYNEQFF
TRBJ2-7,TRBD2,many,TRBV11-2,TGTGCCAGCAGCTTGACTAGCGGGGGGTCCTCCTACGAGCAGTACTTC,CASSLTSGGSSYEQYF
TRBJ2-7,TRBD1,few,TRBV27,TGTGCCAGCAGTTTACAAACGTTGCTCGGGACAGGCCCCTACGAGCAGTACTTC,CASSLQTLLGTGPYEQYF
TRBJ1-5,NA,NA,TRBV19,TGTGCCAGTAGTAGCGGGGACCCCGATGGAGGATCCAATCAGCCCCAGCATTTT,CASSSGDPDGGSNQPQHF
TRBJ2-7,NA,many,TRBV5-1,TGCGCCAGCAGCTTGGGTGACTACTCCTACGAGCAGTACTTC,CASSLGDYSYEQYF
TRBJ2-1,NA,NA,TRBV29-1,TGCAGCGTGGGGGCTCAGACGAACAATGAGCAGTTCTTC,CSVGAQTNNEQFF